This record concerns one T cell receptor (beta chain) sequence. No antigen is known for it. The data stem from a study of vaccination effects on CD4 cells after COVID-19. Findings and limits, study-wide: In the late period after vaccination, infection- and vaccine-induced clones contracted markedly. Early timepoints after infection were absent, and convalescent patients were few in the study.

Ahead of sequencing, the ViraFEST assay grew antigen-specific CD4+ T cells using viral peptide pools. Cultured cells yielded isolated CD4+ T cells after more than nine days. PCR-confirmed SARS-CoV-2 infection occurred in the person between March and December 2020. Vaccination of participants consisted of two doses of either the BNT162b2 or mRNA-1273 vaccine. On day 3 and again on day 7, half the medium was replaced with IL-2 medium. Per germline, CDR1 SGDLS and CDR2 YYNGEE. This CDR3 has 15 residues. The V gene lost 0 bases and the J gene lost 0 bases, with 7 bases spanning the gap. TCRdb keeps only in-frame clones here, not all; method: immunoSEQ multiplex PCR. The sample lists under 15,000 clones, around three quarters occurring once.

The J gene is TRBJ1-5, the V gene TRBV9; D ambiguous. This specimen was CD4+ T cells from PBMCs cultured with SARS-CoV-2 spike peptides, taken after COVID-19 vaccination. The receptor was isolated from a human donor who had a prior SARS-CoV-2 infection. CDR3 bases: TGTGCCAGCAGCGTAGCTGGGGATAGCAATCAGCCCCAGCATTTT. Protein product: CASSVAGDSNQPQHF.